This TCR beta chain was documented in a study of immune evolution from preneoplasia to lung adenocarcinoma. The CDR3 length is 15 residues. Germline CDR1 MNHEY, CDR2 SVGAGI. Trimming pared 2 bases from V and 4 bases from J, leaving 14 bases between. Of note for this clone: The target antigen is unknown.

The study, taken as a whole, reports: From normal lung to invasive adenocarcinoma, top clone frequencies appeared to decrease. Clonality was highest in normal lung, lower in later-stage lesions apparently.

Resections took place in Japan or China from the mid-2010s to the late 2010s. Each case's diagnosis was confirmed by two pathologists on H&E. Some clones are missing from TCRdb's copy, which holds only in-frame ones; the method was immunoSEQ multiplex PCR. The sample shows approximately 7,000 clones, roughly 75% of them seen only once. The TCR was taken from a person aged 60 to 85 with lung adenocarcinoma. Sequenced input: FFPE adjacent normal lung tissue. J is TRBJ1-2 and V is TRBV6-5; D uncertain. CDR3 sequence: CASSYASRSGYGYTF. The CDR3 coding sequence is TGTGCCAGCAGTTACGCCTCAAGGAGCGGCTATGGCTACACCTTC.